A selection of T cell receptor beta chains follows, all from one sample in a study of T cell responses to AZD1222 COVID-19 vaccine. Assay used: immunoSEQ multiplex PCR; TCRdb lists only in-frame clones, some missing. The profile covers 110,000 or so clones, with roughly 84% appearing a single time and approximately 15% taken by the ten largest. The sequencing here drew on peripheral blood, taken on day 0 of AZD1222 vaccination. All receptors derive from an adult in good health. Each CDR3 is given with its conserved first and last residue. D genes are given only for firm matches.

v_gene	len	d_gene	j_gene	CDR3aa
TRBV10-1	19	.	TRBJ2-6	CASSETIHGTHSGANVLTF
TRBV7-9	14	TRBD2	TRBJ2-1	CASRTSGGYNEQFF
TRBV7-2	14	TRBD1	TRBJ1-2	CASSPGGGNYGYTF
TRBV4-2	14	.	TRBJ1-5	CASSSSQADQPQHF
TRBV11-2	14	.	TRBJ2-3	CASSLDPTANTQYF
TRBV11-3	17	TRBD2	TRBJ2-1	CASSTGLAGRAYNEQFF
TRBV20-1	12	.	TRBJ1-2	CSASTEDYGYTF
TRBV9	16	.	TRBJ1-2	CASSVAVRPQESGYTF
TRBV7-9	14	.	TRBJ1-5	CASSSTGPNQPQHF
TRBV5-4	16	TRBD2	TRBJ2-1	CASSDGRSSGYNEQFF
TRBV19	16	.	TRBJ1-5	CASKMAEWGTDQPQHF
TRBV6-6	14	.	TRBJ1-1	CASSPLSQNTEAFF
TRBV7-9	15	.	TRBJ2-2	CASSTEGAQIGELFF
TRBV30	15	TRBD1	TRBJ2-2	CAWGSTGVQAGELFF
TRBV7-2	16	.	TRBJ1-3	CASSQSTGLGGNTIYF
TRBV2	15	TRBD2	TRBJ2-1	CASSELGGRYNEQFF
TRBV5-4	14	TRBD2	TRBJ2-7	CASSGGLASYEQYF
TRBV6-5	14	TRBD1	TRBJ1-4	CASREGARNEKLFF
TRBV7-2	11	.	TRBJ1-1	CASLKGPRAFF
TRBV6-1	17	TRBD1	TRBJ2-6	CASSGWTGAAGANVLTF